This T cell receptor beta chain came from a study of T-cell reconstitution after alpha-beta-depleted transplantation in children. Study observations and caveats: One year post-transplant, T-cell counts and diversity were largely derived from T cells produced anew. TCRbeta diversity was high at day 60 in some patients (a result of surviving recipient T cells and thymic progenitors). About two months after transplant, alpha-beta T cells reportedly came from several hundred expanded graft clones.

A library of TCRbeta sequences, prepared with unique molecular identifiers, was generated. TCRdb redid the calling of the PCR reads with MiXCR, one entry per CDR3 protein. The top ten hold just over 2% of the sample, which has 400,000 to 550,000 distinct CDR3 sequences, over 9.5% seen once. Germline CDR1 and CDR2: SSHAT and FNYEAQ (reference sequence). The CDR3 runs to 16 residues. Trimming cost V 2 bases and J 0 bases, with 11 bases left between them. On this clonotype itself: Its specificity is unknown.

The starting material was PBMCs, obtained before TCRalphabeta/CD19-depleted stem cell transplant. The chain recombines TRBV7-7 with TRBJ2-1; D remains unclear. This TCR came from a child aged 2-15 years with inherited bone marrow failure, due to receive a stem cell transplant. The CDR3 DNA is TGTGCCAGCAGCTTATCGGTTAGAAGCTCCTACAATGAGCAGTTCTTC. Its protein is CASSLSVRSSYNEQFF.